This T cell receptor beta chain was recorded in a study of blood T cell repertoires in COVID-19. Study information: The United States, Italy and Spain provided the acute and convalescent COVID-19 samples. Sources were T cells, B-cell-depleted T cells, or PBMCs; the material itself was cDNA or gDNA.

This CDR3 has 14 amino acids. V dropped 5 bases and J dropped 5 bases, with 14 bases sitting between them. Germline V gene data show CDR1 as SEHNR and CDR2 as FQNEAQ (reference sequence). In the source study's methods: Estimates of nucleated cell counts were drawn from the amplification of reference gene primers. Produced via immunoSEQ multiplex PCR; TCRdb's table is partial and in-frame only. D and trimming come from the DNA, and the V and J calls and clone size come from that table. There are 210,000 or so clones in the sample; approximately 87% occur only once, and 2% to 2.5% lies in the top ten. Input material: peripheral blood. The clonotype originates from a woman aged 45-65 years with acute or convalescent COVID-19. V gene TRBV7-9 combines with J gene TRBJ2-3; D call uncertain. The DNA of the CDR3 is TGTGCCAGCAGCCATCACTACACGGGAGATACGCAGTATTTT. Protein product: CASSHHYTGDTQYF.